The present T cell receptor beta chain was sequenced within a study of cytomegalovirus exposure and HLA in healthy donors. Study results and limitations: About 87% or about 30% of the time was how often most TCR beta V segments were productive, according to an earlier analysis. DRB1 had the most TCR associations and HLA-C the fewest, a later analysis found, with rates varying by HLA locus.

Primers: 60 Vbeta forward and 13 Jbeta reverse. Measured with immunoSEQ multiplex PCR; TCRdb has only the in-frame clones, and not every one. The sample yields about 180,000 clones, around 79% seen once. About this clone itself: The antigen is undetermined.

Germline CDR1 reads SGHTA; CDR2 reads FQGTGA. This CDR3 has 16 amino acids. Unmatched junction bases numbered 5, after V lost 5 bases and J lost 5 bases. Specimen: PBMCs. The chain joins TRBV7-3 to TRBJ2-3, with TRBD2 identical over 15 bases. This TCR came from a middle-aged man in good health and CMV-seropositive. CDR3 loop: CASSTGLAGGLDTQYF. The CDR3 DNA follows: TGTGCCAGCAGCACAGGACTAGCGGGAGGGCTAGATACGCAGTATTTT.